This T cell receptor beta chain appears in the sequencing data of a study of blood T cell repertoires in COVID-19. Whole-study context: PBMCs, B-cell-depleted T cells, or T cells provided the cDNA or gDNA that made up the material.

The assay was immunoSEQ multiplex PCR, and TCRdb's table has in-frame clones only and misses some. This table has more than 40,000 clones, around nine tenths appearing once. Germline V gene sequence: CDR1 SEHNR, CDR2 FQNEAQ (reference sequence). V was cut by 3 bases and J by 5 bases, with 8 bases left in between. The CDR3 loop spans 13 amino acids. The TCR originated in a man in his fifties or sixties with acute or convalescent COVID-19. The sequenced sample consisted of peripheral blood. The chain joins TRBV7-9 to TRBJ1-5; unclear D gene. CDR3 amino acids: CASSLGRDQPQHF. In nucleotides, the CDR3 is TGTGCCAGCAGCTTGGGGAGGGATCAGCCCCAGCATTTT.